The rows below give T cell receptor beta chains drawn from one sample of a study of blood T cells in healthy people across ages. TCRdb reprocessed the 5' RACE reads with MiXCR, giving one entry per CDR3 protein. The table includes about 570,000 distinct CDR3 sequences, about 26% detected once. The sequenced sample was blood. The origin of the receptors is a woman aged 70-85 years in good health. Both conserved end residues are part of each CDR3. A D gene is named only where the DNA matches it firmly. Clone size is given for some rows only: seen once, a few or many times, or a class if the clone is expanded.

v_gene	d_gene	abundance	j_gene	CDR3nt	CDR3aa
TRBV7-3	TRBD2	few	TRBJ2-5	TGTGCCAGCAGCACCCGACTAGCGGCGATCCAAGAGACCCAGTACTTC	CASSTRLAAIQETQYF
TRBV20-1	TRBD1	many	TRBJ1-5	TGCAGTGCACTTAAACAACAGGGGCGCAATCAGCCCCAGCATTTT	CSALKQQGRNQPQHF
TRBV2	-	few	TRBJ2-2	TGTGCCAGCAGGAGGATAGCCGGGGAGCTGTTTTTT	CASRRIAGELFF
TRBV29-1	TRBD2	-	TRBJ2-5	TGCAGCGCTCTGAGGACTAGCGGGGGCCGGGAGACCCAGTACTTC	CSALRTSGGRETQYF
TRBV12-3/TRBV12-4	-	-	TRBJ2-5	TGTGCCAGCAGACCTAGCGTTGCCGAGACCCAGTACTTC	CASRPSVAETQYF
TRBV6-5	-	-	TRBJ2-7	TGTGCCAGCAGTTACGGGGACCACGGAGGCGAGCAGTACTTC	CASSYGDHGGEQYF
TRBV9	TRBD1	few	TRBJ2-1	TGTGCCAGCACTGAGGGGGGACAGGGGGCAGCCCATGAGCAGTTCTTC	CASTEGGQGAAHEQFF
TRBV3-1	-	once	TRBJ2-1	TGTGCCAGCAGCCATACAACAAACAATGAGCAGTTCTTC	CASSHTTNNEQFF
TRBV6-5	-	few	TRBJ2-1	TGTGCCAGCAGTTACTCCAGCCCGTACAATGAGCAGTTCTTC	CASSYSSPYNEQFF
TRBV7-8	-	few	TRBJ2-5	TGTGCCAGCAGCCTAATAGGAGGGGCCTTCCAAGAGACCCAGTACTTC	CASSLIGGAFQETQYF
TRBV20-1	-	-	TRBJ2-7	TGCAGTGCCATGCCCGGGATCTACGAGCAGTACTTC	CSAMPGIYEQYF
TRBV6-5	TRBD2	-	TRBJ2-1	TGTGCCCGCAAAGCGGGGTGGAGGTTCTTC	CARKAGWRFF
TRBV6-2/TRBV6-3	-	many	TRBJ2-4	TGTGCCAGCAGAATATCAGCCAAAAACATTCAGTACTTC	CASRISAKNIQYF
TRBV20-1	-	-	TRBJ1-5	TGCAGTGCTAGAGACGCAAATCAGCCCCAGCATTTT	CSARDANQPQHF
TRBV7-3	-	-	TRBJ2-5	TGTGCCAGCAGCCCCCTTCTAGGGTTCGGGACCCAGTACTTC	CASSPLLGFGTQYF
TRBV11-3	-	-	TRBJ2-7	TGTGTCAGCAGCTTACACGGGGGCGCAGGGACCTACGAGCAGTACTTC	CVSSLHGGAGTYEQYF
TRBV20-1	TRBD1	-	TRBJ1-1	TGCAGTGCTAGATCTCCGGGACAGGCTATGAACACTGAAGCTTTCTTT	CSARSPGQAMNTEAFF
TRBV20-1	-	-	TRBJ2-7	TGCAGTGCTAGGGACTACGAGCAGTACTTC	CSARDYEQYF
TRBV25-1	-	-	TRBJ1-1	TGTGCCAGCAGCTTCAGAGGAATGAACACTGAAGCTTTCTTT	CASSFRGMNTEAFF
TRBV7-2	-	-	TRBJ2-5	TGTGCCAGCAGTGTTCGCCAAGAGACCCAGTACTTC	CASSVRQETQYF
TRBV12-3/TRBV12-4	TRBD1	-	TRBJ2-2	TGTGCCAGCAGAACCGGGACAGGCACCGGGGAGCTGTTTTTT	CASRTGTGTGELFF
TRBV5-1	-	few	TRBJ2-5	TGCGCCAGCAGCTTGGAACCTGCTAAAGAGACCCAGTACTTC	CASSLEPAKETQYF
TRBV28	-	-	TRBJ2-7	TGTGCCAGCAGTTTCCCTGGACAGTCCTACGAGCAGCACTTC	CASSFPGQSYEQHF
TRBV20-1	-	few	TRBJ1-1	TGCAGTGCTACCAATCCCGGGGCCGGGACTGAAGCTTTCTTT	CSATNPGAGTEAFF
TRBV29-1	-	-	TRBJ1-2	TGCAGCGCGGCCGGGACCTCCTATGGCTACACCTTC	CSAAGTSYGYTF
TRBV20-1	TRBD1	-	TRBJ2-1	TGCAGTGCTGATTTGCCGGGGACAGGGGGTAATAATGAGCAGTTCTTC	CSADLPGTGGNNEQFF
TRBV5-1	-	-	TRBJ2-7	TGCGCCAGCAGCTTGGAGGCGGGCCCGAGCTCCTACGAGCAGTACTTC	CASSLEAGPSSYEQYF
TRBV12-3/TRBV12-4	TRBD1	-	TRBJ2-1	TGTGCCGAGGGGGCAGGGGTGCGTGAGCAGTTCTTC	CAEGAGVREQFF
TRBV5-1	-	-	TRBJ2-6	TGCGCCAGCAGCTTGGGTCAGGGAGGGGCCAACGTCCTGACTTTC	CASSLGQGGANVLTF
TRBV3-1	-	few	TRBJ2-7	TGTGCCAGCAGCCAGGGATCCGGCTACGAGCAGTACTTC	CASSQGSGYEQYF
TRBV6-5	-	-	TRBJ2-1	TGTGCCAGCGGGGATCGGGGTCACGGGCAGTTCTTC	CASGDRGHGQFF
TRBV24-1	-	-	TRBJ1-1	TGTGCCACCAGTGATGGTTTTACTAAGGGAGCTTTCTTT	CATSDGFTKGAFF
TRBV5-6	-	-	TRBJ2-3	TGTGCCAGCAGCTTGGGGACCATCCCCCACACAGATACGCAGTATTTT	CASSLGTIPHTDTQYF